The clone carrying this T cell receptor (beta chain) was detected a few times. Produced via immunoSEQ multiplex PCR; TCRdb's table is partial and in-frame only. The sample includes nearly 90,000 clones, around 72% of them seen just once. These data are taken from a study of blood T cell repertoires in COVID-19. There are 15 residues in the CDR3. Germline assignment: CDR1 MDHEN and CDR2 SYDVKM. V dropped 2 bases and J dropped 8; count of bases not matched to a gene: 6. The V and J genes are TRBV28 and TRBJ2-1, with 10 bases that match TRBD2. The receptor comes from a woman aged 80 or over with acute or convalescent COVID-19. Sequencing used peripheral blood. For the CDR3, the DNA is TGTGCCAGCAGTTTAGTCCTAGCGGGGGTCGATGAGCAGTTCTTC. It encodes CASSLVLAGVDEQFF.